These T cell receptor beta chains were read from a single sample in a study of control samples from healthy donors and cancer patients. Generated by immunoSEQ multiplex PCR, the TCRdb table keeps only in-frame clones and is missing some. This sample has about 160,000 clones; about 87% occur once, and the top ten carry approximately 12%. Sequenced input: blood. The receptors shown here come from a man aged 25 to 40 in good health. The CDR3 runs from the conserved cysteine through the conserved F or W. The D gene is left open where the match is weak. Clone size appears in some rows only: once, few, many, or a class for an expanded clone.

j_call d_call clone_size v_call cdr3_aa cdr3_nt
TRBJ2-3 - - TRBV5-1 CASSLDGTSTDTQYF TGCGCCAGCAGCTTGGACGGGACTAGCACAGATACGCAGTATTTT
TRBJ2-7 - - TRBV20-1 CSASGGNTYEQYF TGCAGTGCTAGTGGAGGGAATACCTACGAGCAGTACTTC
TRBJ2-2 TRBD1 - TRBV14 CASSQENRGTGELFF TGTGCCAGCAGCCAAGAGAACAGGGGAACCGGGGAGCTGTTTTTT
TRBJ1-2 TRBD1 - TRBV3-1/TRBV3-2 CASSRAGQGGYGYTF TGTGCCAGCAGCCGAGCGGGACAGGGAGGCTATGGCTACACCTTC
TRBJ2-3 - - TRBV7-3 CASSQGGRGTDTQYF TGTGCCAGCAGCCAAGGAGGGAGAGGCACAGATACGCAGTATTTT
TRBJ2-1 - - TRBV3-1/TRBV3-2 CASSQALVGEQFF TGTGCCAGCAGCCAAGCACTAGTCGGAGAGCAGTTCTTC
TRBJ1-1 - - TRBV2 CASSEIGGLNTEAFF TGTGCCAGCAGTGAAATCGGGGGGCTAAACACTGAAGCTTTCTTT
TRBJ1-6 - - TRBV11-2 CASGQQSPLHF TGTGCCAGCGGGCAACAATCACCCCTCCACTTT
TRBJ2-3 TRBD2 - TRBV3-1/TRBV3-2 CASSPSGVKDTQYF TGTGCCAGCAGCCCTAGCGGGGTGAAGGATACGCAGTATTTT
TRBJ1-4 TRBD1 - TRBV5-1 CASSLSQGMSEKLFF TGCGCCAGCAGCTTGTCACAGGGGATGAGTGAAAAACTGTTTTTT
TRBJ2-1 - - TRBV29-1 CSVEVWRGEDNEQFF TGCAGCGTTGAAGTATGGAGGGGAGAGGACAATGAGCAGTTCTTC
TRBJ1-2 - - TRBV4-1 CASSQDRRLGGYTF TGCGCCAGCAGCCAAGATCGCCGACTGGGTGGCTACACCTTC
TRBJ1-1 - few TRBV19 CASSSLANTEAFF TGTGCCAGTAGTTCATTAGCGAACACTGAAGCTTTCTTT
TRBJ2-4 TRBD2 - TRBV4-3 CASSQESLAGGVGIQYF TGCGCCAGCAGCCAAGAATCCCTAGCGGGAGGTGTGGGCATTCAGTACTTC
TRBJ2-1 TRBD2 - TRBV19 CATNALAGNEQFF TGTGCCACCAACGCCCTAGCGGGGAATGAGCAGTTCTTC
TRBJ1-2 TRBD1 - TRBV28 CASNTGVSYTF TGTGCCAGCAATACAGGGGTGAGCTACACCTTC
TRBJ2-7 - - TRBV27 CASSDTPYEQYF TGTGCCAGCAGTGATACTCCCTACGAGCAGTACTTC
TRBJ2-7 TRBD2 - TRBV24-1 CATSDSSSGRLDEQYF TGTGCCACCAGTGATAGTAGTAGCGGGAGACTTGACGAGCAGTACTTC
TRBJ1-2 - - TRBV11-2 CASSKEPRGTYGYTF TGTGCCAGCAGCAAGGAACCCCGGGGAACTTATGGCTACACCTTC
TRBJ2-7 - - TRBV19 CASSRGSYEQYF TGTGCCAGTAGTCGGGGGTCCTACGAGCAGTACTTC
TRBJ1-5 TRBD1 - TRBV27 CASSRTGRYSNQPQHF TGTGCCAGCAGTAGGACAGGGCGTTATAGCAATCAGCCCCAGCATTTT
TRBJ2-1 TRBD2 once TRBV29-1 CSGRRAGGNEQFF TGCAGCGGTCGGAGGGCGGGAGGCAATGAGCAGTTCTTC
TRBJ2-1 - - TRBV6-6 CASSYSNFGNEQFF -
TRBJ2-5 - once TRBV5-4 CASSLAYPQVETQYF TGTGCCAGCAGCTTGGCCTACCCCCAGGTGGAGACCCAGTACTTC
TRBJ1-6 - - TRBV10-3 CAGTHSESSPLHF TGTGCCGGGACGCATTCCGAGAGTTCACCCCTCCACTTT
TRBJ2-3 TRBD2 few TRBV9 CASSVALAGVSDTQYF TGTGCCAGCAGCGTAGCACTAGCGGGAGTGTCTGATACGCAGTATTTT
TRBJ1-4 - - TRBV5-6 CASSLVGRGTNEKLFF TGTGCCAGCAGCTTGGTGGGGCGGGGGACAAATGAAAAACTGTTTTTT
TRBJ2-1 TRBD1 - TRBV6-5 CASRKTGINEQFF TGTGCCAGCAGGAAGACAGGGATAAATGAGCAGTTCTTC
TRBJ2-4 - - TRBV7-8 CASSLNGGAKNIQYF TGTGCCAGCAGCTTAAACGGGGGAGCCAAAAACATTCAGTACTTC
TRBJ2-7 - - TRBV27 CASRGSYEQYF TGTGCCAGCCGAGGATCCTACGAGCAGTACTTC
TRBJ2-1 TRBD2 once TRBV27 CASSGRVDNEQFF TGTGCCAGCAGCGGGAGGGTGGACAATGAGCAGTTCTTC
TRBJ2-7 - - TRBV18 CASSPYRIRSYEQYF TGTGCCAGCTCACCCTACAGGATACGCTCCTACGAGCAGTACTTC